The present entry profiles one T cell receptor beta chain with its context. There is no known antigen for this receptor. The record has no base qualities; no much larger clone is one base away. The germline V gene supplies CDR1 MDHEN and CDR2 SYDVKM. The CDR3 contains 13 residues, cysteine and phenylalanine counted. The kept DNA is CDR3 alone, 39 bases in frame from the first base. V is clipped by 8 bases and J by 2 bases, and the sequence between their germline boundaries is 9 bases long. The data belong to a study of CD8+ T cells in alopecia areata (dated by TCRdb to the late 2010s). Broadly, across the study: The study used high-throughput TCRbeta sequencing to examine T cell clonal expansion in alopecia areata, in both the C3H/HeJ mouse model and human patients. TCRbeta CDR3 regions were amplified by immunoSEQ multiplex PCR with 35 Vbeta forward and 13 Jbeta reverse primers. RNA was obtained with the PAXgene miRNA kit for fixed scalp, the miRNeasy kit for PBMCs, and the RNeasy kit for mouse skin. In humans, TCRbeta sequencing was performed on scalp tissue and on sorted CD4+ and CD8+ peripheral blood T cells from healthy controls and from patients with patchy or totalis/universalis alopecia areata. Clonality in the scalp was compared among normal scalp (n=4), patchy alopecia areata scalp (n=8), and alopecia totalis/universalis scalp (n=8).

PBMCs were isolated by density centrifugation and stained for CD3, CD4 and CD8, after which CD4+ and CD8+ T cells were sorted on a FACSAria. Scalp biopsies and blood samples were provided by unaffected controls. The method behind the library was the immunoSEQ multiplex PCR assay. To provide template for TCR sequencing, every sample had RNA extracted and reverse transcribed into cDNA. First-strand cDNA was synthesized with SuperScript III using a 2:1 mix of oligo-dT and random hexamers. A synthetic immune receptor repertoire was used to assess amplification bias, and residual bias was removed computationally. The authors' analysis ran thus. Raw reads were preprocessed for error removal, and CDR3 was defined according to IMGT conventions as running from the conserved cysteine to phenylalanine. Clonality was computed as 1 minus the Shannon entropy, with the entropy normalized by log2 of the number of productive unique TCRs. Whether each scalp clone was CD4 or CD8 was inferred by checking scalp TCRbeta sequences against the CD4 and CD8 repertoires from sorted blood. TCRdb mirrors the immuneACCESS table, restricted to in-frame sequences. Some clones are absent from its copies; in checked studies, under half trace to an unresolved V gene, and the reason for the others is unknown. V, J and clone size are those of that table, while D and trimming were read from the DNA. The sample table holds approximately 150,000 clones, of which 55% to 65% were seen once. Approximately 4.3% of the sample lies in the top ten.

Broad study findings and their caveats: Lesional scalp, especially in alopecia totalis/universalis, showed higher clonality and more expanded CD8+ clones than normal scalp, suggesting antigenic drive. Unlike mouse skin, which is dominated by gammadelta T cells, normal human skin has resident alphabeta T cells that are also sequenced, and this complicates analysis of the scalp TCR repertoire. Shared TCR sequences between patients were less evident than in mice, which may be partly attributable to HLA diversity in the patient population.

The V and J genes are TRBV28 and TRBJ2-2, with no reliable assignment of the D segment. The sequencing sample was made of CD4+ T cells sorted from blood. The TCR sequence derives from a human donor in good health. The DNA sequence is TGTGCCAGCGGTATGAGAAACACCGGGGAGCTGTTTTTT. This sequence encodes CASGMRNTGELFF.